One and the same sample provided the 8 T cell receptor beta chains below, sequenced in a study of monozygotic twins with inflammatory bowel disease. After re-calling the 5' RACE reads, TCRdb lists one entry per CDR3 protein, DNA absent. This sample's clone table lists 170,000 or so distinct CDR3 sequences. The sample comprised blood. The receptors come from a human donor with ulcerative colitis or Crohn's disease, or a healthy co-twin of an affected twin (not recorded which).

The V and J genes are TRBV10-3 and TRBJ1-1. The CDR3 sequence is 13 residues long. Germline V gene lookup returns CDR1 ENHRY and CDR2 SYGVKD. CDR3 loop: CAISPGPNTEAFF.

V is TRBV5-1 and J is TRBJ2-2. Germline V lookup: CDR1 SGHRS, CDR2 YFSETQ. The CDR3 spans 15 residues. The CDR3 reads CASSFNGANTGELFF.

The V and J genes are TRBV6-5 and TRBJ2-7; the D call from TCRdb, TRBD2, cannot be confirmed without DNA. Germline CDR1 and CDR2: MNHEY and SVGAGI. The CDR3 has 15 amino acids. The CDR3 region is CASSSPQGVVREQYF.

The chain has TRBV13 and TRBJ1-4; checking the TCRdb D call of TRBD1 is not possible without DNA. CDR1 PRHDT and CDR2 FYEKMQ come from the germline V gene (reference sequence). There are 14 residues in the CDR3. CDR3 loop: CASSSGTGDEKLFF. Drawing the rest from reference TRBV13 and TRBJ1-4, the complete variable domain is AAGVIQSPRHLIKEKRETATLKCYPIPRHDTVYWYQQGPGQDPQFLISFYEKMQSDKGSIPDRFSAQQFSDYHSELNMSSLELGDSALYFCASSSGTGDEKLFFGSGTQLSVL.

The genes are TRBV28 and TRBJ2-7; the D gene TCRdb calls, TRBD1, cannot be checked with no DNA. The CDR3 runs to 13 residues. Germline assignment: CDR1 MDHEN and CDR2 SYDVKM. This CDR3 reads CASSLSQTYEQYF.

The genes are TRBV20-1 and TRBJ1-1; lacking DNA, the TRBD1 call made by TCRdb goes unchecked. Germline V gene data show CDR1 as DFQATT and CDR2 as SNEGSKA (reference sequence). The CDR3 length is 13 residues. This CDR3 is CSARTGGNTEAFF.

The gene calls are TRBV5-1 and TRBJ1-5. Germline V gene lookup returns CDR1 SGHRS and CDR2 YFSETQ. This CDR3 has 14 amino acids. The CDR3 is CASSLGTEHQPQHF. The full variable domain, in which reference TRBV5-1 and TRBJ1-5 provide the parts outside the CDR3, is KAGVTQTPRYLIKTRGQQVTLSCSPISGHRSVSWYQQTPGQGLQFLFEYFSETQRNKGNFPGRFSGRQFSNSRSEMNVSTLELGDSALYLCASSLGTEHQPQHFGDGTRLSIL.

The V gene is TRBV30, the J gene TRBJ2-1; without DNA, the TCRdb call of TRBD1 cannot be checked. CDR3 length equals 16 residues. CDR1 is GTSNPN, CDR2 SVGIG, per germline (reference sequence). This CDR3 reads CAWSGAGTSSYNEQFF.